This section outlines one TCR beta chain sequence together with its context. This entry comes from a study of neoadjuvant anti-PD-1 for oral cavity cancer. Trimming took 2 bases from V and 2 from J, leaving 3 bases between them. This CDR3 has 11 amino acids. Per germline, CDR1 SQVTM and CDR2 ANQGSEA. Blood cells were analyzed directly, without culture or expansion. The assay was immunoSEQ multiplex PCR, and TCRdb's table has in-frame clones only and misses some. The table lists 11,000 to 15,000 clones, 65% to 75% of them singletons, with roughly 3.2% in the top ten. This chain links TRBV29-1 with TRBJ1-2; D gene ambiguous. The sequence was collected from a person aged 35-79 years with oral cavity squamous cell carcinoma. The material sequenced was PBMCs, taken before nivolumab (anti-PD-1) treatment. CDR3 residues: CSVESNYGYTF. CDR3 sequence (DNA): TGCAGCGTTGAATCGAACTATGGCTACACCTTC.